These 12 T cell receptor beta chains originate from one sample sequenced in a study of regulatory T cells in long-lasting Graves disease. Building of the TCR beta libraries involved iRepertoire HTBI primers and Arm-PCR of CDR3 regions. One entry per CDR3 protein results from TCRdb running MiXCR on the multiplex PCR reads. The sample holds 400,000 to 600,000 distinct CDR3 sequences, 20% to 25% seen once. Time point described: persistent/refractory GD, antithyroid drugs over 5 years with positive TRAb. With RNA extracted from PBMCs as input, the TCR library was made. The source was peripheral blood mononuclear cells (PBMCs), collected when the disease was refractory, from a patient treated with antithyroid drugs. The receptors come from a female donor with Graves disease.

This chain joins TRBV5-1 and TRBJ2-2; 11 bases match TRBD2. With V trimmed by 9 bases and J by 3 bases, 7 bases remained unmatched. Per germline, CDR1 SGHRS and CDR2 YFSETQ. The CDR3 contains 15 residues. The CDR3 loop is CATRTSGCDTGELFF. CDR3 DNA sequence: TGCGCCACACGGACTAGCGGGTGTGACACCGGGGAGCTGTTTTTT.

This clonotype was seen more than once but under ten times. In DNA form, the CDR3 reads TGTGCCAGCAGCGGTAGGCCCGGGACCAAGGATCGGTACTTC. Translation gives CASSGRPGTKDRYF. The chain carries TRBV9 and TRBJ2-7; D possibly uses TRBD1 or TRBD2 (5 bases each). The V and J ends lost 3 bases and 12 bases respectively, with 22 bases between them. The CDR3 consists of 14 residues. The V gene's germline CDR1 is SGDLS and CDR2 YYNGEE.

The rearrangement joins TRBV29-1 to TRBJ2-4; TRBD1 aligns across 7 bases. This CDR3 is built from 13 residues. CDR1 SQVTM and CDR2 ANQGSEA come from the germline V gene. The trim removed 6 bases at V and 2 bases at J, leaving 4 bases unmatched. As DNA, the CDR3 is TGCAGCGTCAGAGGGGGCTCCAAAAACATTCAGTACTTC. This codes for CSVRGGSKNIQYF.

The J gene is TRBJ2-2, the V gene TRBV2; 7 bases fit TRBD1. This CDR3 spans 14 amino acids. V was clipped by 6 bases and J by 6 bases; unmatched bases: 7. The germline V gene has CDR1 SNHLY and CDR2 FYNNEI. CDR3 nucleotides: TGTGCCAGCAGGCTGGACAGGTTGGCCGGGGAGCTGTTTTTT. This codes for CASRLDRLAGELFF.

This clonotype was found many times. This chain links TRBV6-1 with TRBJ2-7; 8 nucleotides match TRBD2. Germline-derived CDR1 and CDR2 are MNHNS and SASEGT. The CDR3 runs 16 residues. Trimming removed 7 bases from V and 1 base from J; junction bases left unmatched: 12. This chain's CDR3 is CASKSTSGSLSYEQYF. In nucleotides, the CDR3 is TGTGCCAGCAAGTCAACCAGCGGGAGCCTTTCCTACGAGCAGTACTTC.

This clonotype has ten or more counts. The genes are TRBV19 and TRBJ1-2; 7 positions match TRBD1. CDR3 size: 14 residues. Germline loops: CDR1 LNHDA, CDR2 SQIVND (reference sequence). V trimming: 8 bases; J trimming: 0 bases; junction bases outside the gene matches: 6. The CDR3 DNA sequence: TGTGCCAGTTCCCGGGACAGCCCTAACTATGGCTACACCTTC. This gives the protein CASSRDSPNYGYTF. Supplemented by reference TRBV19 and TRBJ1-2, the full variable domain reads DGGITQSPKYLFRKEGQNVTLSCEQNLNHDAMYWYRQDPGQGLRLIYYSQIVNDFQKGDIAEGYSVSREKKESFPLTVTSAQKNPTAFYLCASSRDSPNYGYTFGSGTRLTVV.

This clonotype was observed many times. The rearrangement links TRBV12-3 or TRBV12-4 to TRBJ2-7, with 12 bases matching TRBD2. Losses at the gene ends were 6 bases for V and 1 base for J; bases not matched to a gene: 4. This CDR3 has 15 amino acids. The chain's CDR3 is CASSRTSGGSYEQYF. The CDR3 coding sequence is TGTGCCAGCAGCCGAACTAGCGGGGGGTCCTACGAGCAGTACTTC.

The chain employs TRBV5-1 and TRBJ2-2; D is perhaps TRBD2 (5 bases). V was pared by 4 bases and J by 3 bases, with 25 bases between. Germline V gene lookup returns CDR1 SGHRS and CDR2 YFSETQ. This CDR3 region has 19 residues. CDR3: CASSHLVYSRASDTGELFF. The CDR3 DNA reads as TGCGCCAGCAGCCACCTCGTTTATTCGAGGGCCTCGGACACCGGGGAGCTGTTTTTT.

This clonotype turned up a few times. The V gene is TRBV30, the J gene TRBJ1-4; TRBD1 agrees at 7 bases. From germline, CDR1 is GTSNPN and CDR2 SVGIG (reference sequence). Trimming cost V 7 bases and J 4 bases; bases outside gene matches: 9. The CDR3 contains 14 residues. As DNA, the CDR3 is TGTGCCTTATCCGGGACAGATTATAATGAAAAACTGTTTTTT. Its translation is CALSGTDYNEKLFF.

The rearrangement links TRBV27 to TRBJ2-5; TRBD1 or TRBD2 may be the D gene (5 bases each). Between the trimmed V and J ends, which lost 10 bases and 4 bases, there was a span of 19 bases. The length of the CDR3 is 14 residues. Germline V CDR1 and CDR2: MNHEY, SMNVEV (reference sequence). The CDR3 bases are TGTGCCACCAAGGGCCGCCGGGACGTAGAGACCCAGTACTTC. Translation: CATKGRRDVETQYF.

This clonotype was detected only a few times. The chain joins TRBV13 to TRBJ2-4; either TRBD1 or TRBD2 may fit D (5 bases each). V gave up 6 bases and J gave up 2 bases, with 14 bases separating them. CDR3 size: 15 residues. Germline CDR1 PRHDT, CDR2 FYEKMQ (reference sequence). The CDR3 reads CASSPPEGSKNIQYF. The CDR3 DNA sequence: TGTGCCAGCAGTCCACCAGAGGGGTCCAAAAACATTCAGTACTTC.

This clonotype occurred many times. The gene calls are TRBV12-3 or TRBV12-4 and TRBJ1-1; no clear D. V was pared by 1 base and J by 6 bases, with 9 bases between. The CDR3 consists of 13 residues. In nucleotides, the CDR3 is TGTGCCAGCAGTTTAGGGTTGTTCGCTGAAGCTTTCTTT. Amino acids: CASSLGLFAEAFF.